This TCR beta chain is from a study of patients and donors after allogeneic stem cell transplantation (dated by TCRdb to about 2020). From the germline V gene (reference sequence), CDR1 is SSHAT and CDR2 is FNYEAQ. The CDR3 holds 17 amino acids from the cysteine to the phenylalanine. Only CDR3 DNA remains: 51 bases, in frame from the first base. Receptor amplification or capture employed RT-PCR. The instrument was a NextSeq 550. The public sequencing data were trimmed at Q25 with fastp and processed into clonotypes with MiXCR by TCRdb, which kept only in-frame beta chains. Rows are unified per CDR3 protein, each entry keeping the most common DNA and genes. The sample table contains about a million distinct CDR3 sequences; only one count was recorded for 15% to 20% of them. 5% to 7.5% of the sample is taken by the ten largest. This clonotype was observed a handful of times. Its recognized antigen is unknown. An end of the junction differs from the germline gene, which may be a read error.

The rearrangement joined TRBV7-7 to TRBJ1-6, with the D gene uncertain. The receptor was derived from a human donor who was either an allogeneic HSCT recipient or a stem cell or donor lymphocyte infusion donor (not recorded which). It is not recorded whose cells these are; they may come from a transplant donor. The sequencing sample was made of blood, either unsorted or a sorted T cell fraction (not recorded which). The DNA sequence follows: TGTGCTAGCAGCCCCGGATGGAGGTGCTCCTATAATTCACCCCTCCACTTT. This is translated as CASSPGWRCSYNSPLHF.